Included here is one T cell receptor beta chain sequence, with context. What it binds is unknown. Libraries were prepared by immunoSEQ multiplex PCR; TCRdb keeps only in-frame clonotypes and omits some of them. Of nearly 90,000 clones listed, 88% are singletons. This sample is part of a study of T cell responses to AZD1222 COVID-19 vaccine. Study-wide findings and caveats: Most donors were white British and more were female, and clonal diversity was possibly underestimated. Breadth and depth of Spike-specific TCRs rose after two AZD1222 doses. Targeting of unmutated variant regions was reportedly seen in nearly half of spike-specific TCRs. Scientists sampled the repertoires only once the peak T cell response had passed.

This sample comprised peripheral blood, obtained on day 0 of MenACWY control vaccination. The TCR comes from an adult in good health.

DNA for the CDR3: TGTGCCATCAGCACGACTAGCGGGGGGCCGGGTAGTCCTCCCCGGCAGTTCTTC. Its translation is CAISTTSGGPGSPPRQFF. The gene calls are TRBV10-3 and TRBJ2-1; TRBD2 matches 13 bases. Germline V gene sequence: CDR1 ENHRY, CDR2 SYGVKD. Trimming at V came to 6 bases and at J to 12 bases, leaving 20 bases not matched to a gene. This CDR3 has 18 amino acids.